This TCR beta chain was sequenced in a study of T-cell memory formation after mild COVID-19. The length of the CDR3 is 15 residues. V lost 1 base, J lost 0 bases, and 8 bases lay in between. Looked up from germline, CDR1 is LGHNA and CDR2 is YSLEER. This clonotype has at least ten counts. MiXCR, applied by TCRdb to the 5' RACE reads, yields one record per CDR3 protein. The sample lists fewer than 350,000 distinct CDR3 sequences, roughly an eighth occurring once. This receptor was obtained from a man aged 18 to 29 who had mild COVID-19 (a few samples of this study predate the infection). Cell type and time point are not known. The chain links TRBV4-3 to TRBJ2-3, with D perhaps TRBD1 (6 bases). The sample comprised PBMCs or a T cell subset sorted from them (not recorded which). The CDR3 DNA follows: TGCGCCAGCAGCCAAGGACAGGATAGCACAGATACGCAGTATTTT. Its translation is CASSQGQDSTDTQYF.